The T cell receptor (beta chain) under discussion was sequenced for a study of neoadjuvant anti-PD-1 for oral cavity cancer. Sequencing used immunoSEQ multiplex PCR; TCRdb keeps in-frame clones, though not all of them. The table lists 14,000 to 15,000 clones, approximately 71% of them singletons. Germline CDR1 reads GTSNPN; CDR2 reads SVGIG (reference sequence). The CDR3 has 16 residues. V lost 2 bases and J lost 7, with 21 bases in between. Material: PBMCs, obtained before nivolumab (anti-PD-1) treatment. The sequence was obtained from a person aged 40 to 85 with oral cavity squamous cell carcinoma. The rearrangement links TRBV30 to TRBJ2-1, with D possibly TRBD1 on 5 matching bases. The CDR3 loop reads CAWSKQATLYYNEQFF. CDR3 in DNA: TGTGCCTGGAGTAAACAGGCCACTTTGTATTATAATGAGCAGTTCTTC.